This T cell receptor (beta chain) was sequenced in a study of PD-L1 blockade in urothelial cancer. Study findings and constraints: Better survival was predicted when blood TCR clonality before treatment fell below the median.

The repertoire was sequenced with immunoSEQ multiplex PCR; TCRdb's copy has only in-frame clones and lacks some. The sample records 50,000 to 75,000 clones, roughly four fifths being singletons. This sample's time point: pretreatment peripheral blood. Trimming removed 5 bases at V and 1 base at J, with 5 bases between. CDR3 size: 12 residues. Germline CDR1 is MDHEN and CDR2 is SYDVKM. This clone was counted once. The target antigen is unknown. The chain combines TRBV28 with TRBJ1-1; no reliable D call. The TCR sequence derives from a man between 65 and 85 years old with urothelial cancer. Sequences were derived from PBMCs, sampled around atezolizumab (anti-PD-L1) treatment. CDR3 protein: CASSRGNTEAFF. The CDR3, as DNA: TGTGCCAGCAGTAGAGGGAACACTGAAGCTTTCTTT.